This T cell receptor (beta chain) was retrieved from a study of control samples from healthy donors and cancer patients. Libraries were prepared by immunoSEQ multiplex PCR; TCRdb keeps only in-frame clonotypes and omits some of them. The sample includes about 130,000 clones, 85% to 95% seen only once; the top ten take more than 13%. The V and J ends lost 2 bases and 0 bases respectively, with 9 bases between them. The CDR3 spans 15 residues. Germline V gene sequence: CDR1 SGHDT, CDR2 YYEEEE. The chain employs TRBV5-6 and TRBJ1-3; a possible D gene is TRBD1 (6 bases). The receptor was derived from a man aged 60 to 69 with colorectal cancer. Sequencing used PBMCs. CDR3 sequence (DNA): TGTGCCAGCAGCTTAGGGGGGCTCTCTGGAAACACCATATATTTT. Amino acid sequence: CASSLGGLSGNTIYF.